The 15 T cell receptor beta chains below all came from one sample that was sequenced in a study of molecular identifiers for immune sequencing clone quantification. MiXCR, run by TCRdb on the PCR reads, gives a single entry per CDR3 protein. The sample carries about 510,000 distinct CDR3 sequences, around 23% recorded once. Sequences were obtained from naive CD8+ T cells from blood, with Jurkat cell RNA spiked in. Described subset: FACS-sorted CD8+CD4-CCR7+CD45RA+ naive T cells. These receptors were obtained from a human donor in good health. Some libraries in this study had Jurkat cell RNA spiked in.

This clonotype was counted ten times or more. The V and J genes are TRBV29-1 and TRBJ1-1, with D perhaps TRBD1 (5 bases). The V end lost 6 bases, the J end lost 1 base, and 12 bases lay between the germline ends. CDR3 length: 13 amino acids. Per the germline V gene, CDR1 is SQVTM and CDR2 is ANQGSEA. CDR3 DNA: TGCAGCGTACGGGACGGTGCGAACACTGAAGCTTTCTTT. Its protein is CSVRDGANTEAFF.

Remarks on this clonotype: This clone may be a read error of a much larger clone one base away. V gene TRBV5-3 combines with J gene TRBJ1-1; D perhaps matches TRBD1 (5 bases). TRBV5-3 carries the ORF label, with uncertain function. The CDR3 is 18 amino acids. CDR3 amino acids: CASSLGEQVRSMNTEAFF. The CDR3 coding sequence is TGTGCCAGCAGCTTGGGGGAGCAGGTGCGGAGCATGAACACTGAAGCTTTCTTT.

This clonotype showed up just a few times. As DNA, the CDR3 is TGTGCCAGCAATATAGCGGGAGGGAGCGCCTACGAGCAGTACTTC. Amino acid sequence: CASNIAGGSAYEQYF. The chain recombines TRBV27 with TRBJ2-7; 11 nucleotides agree with TRBD2. The CDR3 extends over 15 amino acids. With V trimmed by 7 bases and J by 2 bases, 7 bases remained unmatched. The germline gives CDR1 MNHEY, CDR2 SMNVEV (reference sequence).

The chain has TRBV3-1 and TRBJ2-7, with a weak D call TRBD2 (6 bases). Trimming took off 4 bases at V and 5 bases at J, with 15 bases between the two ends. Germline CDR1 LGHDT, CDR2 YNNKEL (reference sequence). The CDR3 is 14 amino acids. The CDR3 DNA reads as TGTGCCAGCAGCCTCAGCGGGTCGGCCCACGAGCAGTACTTC. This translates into CASSLSGSAHEQYF.

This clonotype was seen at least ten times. The CDR3 loop is CSAGSGTQNTGELFF. In nucleotides, the CDR3 is TGCAGTGCTGGCTCCGGGACACAGAACACCGGGGAGCTGTTTTTT. The V and J genes are TRBV20-1 and TRBJ2-2, with D perhaps TRBD1 (6 bases). Trimming left V 5 bases short and J 1 base short, with 14 bases between. Germline CDR1 and CDR2: DFQATT and SNEGSKA (reference sequence). CDR3 length: 15 amino acids.

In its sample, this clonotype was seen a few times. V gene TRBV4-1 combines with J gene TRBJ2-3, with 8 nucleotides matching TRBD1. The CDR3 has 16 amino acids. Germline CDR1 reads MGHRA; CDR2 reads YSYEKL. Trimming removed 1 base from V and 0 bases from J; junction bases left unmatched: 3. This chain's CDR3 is CASSQVQGASTDTQYF. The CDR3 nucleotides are TGCGCCAGCAGCCAAGTTCAGGGGGCCAGCACAGATACGCAGTATTTT.

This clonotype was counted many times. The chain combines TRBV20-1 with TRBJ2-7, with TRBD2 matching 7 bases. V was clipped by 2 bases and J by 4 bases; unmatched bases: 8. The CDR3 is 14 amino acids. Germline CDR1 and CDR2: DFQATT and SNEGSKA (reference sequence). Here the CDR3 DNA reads TGCAGTGCTAGATCGTATGGAGCGGGGTACGAGCAGTACTTC. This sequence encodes CSARSYGAGYEQYF.

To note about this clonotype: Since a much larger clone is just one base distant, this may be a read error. CDR3 region: CASSTGTSTSEQYF. The DNA of the CDR3 is TGTGCCAGCAGCACAGGGACCTCAACCTCCGAGCAGTACTTC. This chain uses TRBV6-2 or TRBV6-3 with TRBJ2-7; D perhaps matches TRBD1 (6 bases). In germline, CDR1 is MNHEY, CDR2 SVGEGT. The CDR3 spans 14 residues. V was clipped by 6 bases and J by 6 bases, with 18 bases between them.

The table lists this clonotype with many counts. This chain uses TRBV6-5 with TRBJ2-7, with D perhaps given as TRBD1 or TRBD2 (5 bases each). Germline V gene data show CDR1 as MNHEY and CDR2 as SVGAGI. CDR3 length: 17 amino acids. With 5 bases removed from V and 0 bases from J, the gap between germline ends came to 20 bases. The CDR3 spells CASSARPGTYSSYEQYF. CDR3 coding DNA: TGTGCCAGCAGTGCTCGCCCCGGGACGTACAGCTCCTACGAGCAGTACTTC.

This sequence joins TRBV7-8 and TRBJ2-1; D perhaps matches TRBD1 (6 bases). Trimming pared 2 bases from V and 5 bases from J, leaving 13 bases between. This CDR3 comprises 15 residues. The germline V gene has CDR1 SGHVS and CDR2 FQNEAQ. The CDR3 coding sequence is TGTGCCAGCAGCTTATTAGGGGGTGTCGACAATGAGCAGTTCTTC. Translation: CASSLLGGVDNEQFF.

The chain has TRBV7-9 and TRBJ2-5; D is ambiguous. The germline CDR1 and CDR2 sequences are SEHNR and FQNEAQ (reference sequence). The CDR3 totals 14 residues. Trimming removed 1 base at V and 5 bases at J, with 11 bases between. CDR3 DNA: TGTGCCAGCAGCTTAGAAGGGCGTGGGGAGACCCAGTACTTC. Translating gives CASSLEGRGETQYF.

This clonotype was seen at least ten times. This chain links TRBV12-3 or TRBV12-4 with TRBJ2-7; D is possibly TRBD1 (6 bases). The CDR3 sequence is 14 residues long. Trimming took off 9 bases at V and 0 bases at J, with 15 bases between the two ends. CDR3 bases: TGTGCCAGTAGTCCGGGACAAGCCTCCTACGAGCAGTACTTC. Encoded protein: CASSPGQASYEQYF.

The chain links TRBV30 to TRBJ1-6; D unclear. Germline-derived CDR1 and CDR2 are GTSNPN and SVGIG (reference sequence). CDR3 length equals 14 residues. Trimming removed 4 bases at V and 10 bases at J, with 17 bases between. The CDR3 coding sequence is TGTGCCTGGACCCCAGTCGGAACGAGGTCACCCCTCCACTTT. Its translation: CAWTPVGTRSPLHF.

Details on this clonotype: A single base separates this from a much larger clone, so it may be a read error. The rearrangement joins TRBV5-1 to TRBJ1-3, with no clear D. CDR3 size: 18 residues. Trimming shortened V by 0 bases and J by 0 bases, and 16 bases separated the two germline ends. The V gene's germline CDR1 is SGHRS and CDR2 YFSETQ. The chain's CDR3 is CASSLVVVGSLSGNTIYF. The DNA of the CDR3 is TGCGCCAGCAGCTTGGTGGTCGTGGGATCCCTCTCTGGAAACACCATATATTTT.

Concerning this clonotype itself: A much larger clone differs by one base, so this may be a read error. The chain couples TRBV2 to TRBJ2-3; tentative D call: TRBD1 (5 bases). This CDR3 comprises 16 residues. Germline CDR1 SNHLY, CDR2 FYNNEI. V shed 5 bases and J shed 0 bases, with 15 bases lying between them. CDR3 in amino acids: CASSNPGRSSTDTQYF. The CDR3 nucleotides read TGTGCCAGCAGTAATCCAGGGCGATCTAGCACAGATACGCAGTATTTT.